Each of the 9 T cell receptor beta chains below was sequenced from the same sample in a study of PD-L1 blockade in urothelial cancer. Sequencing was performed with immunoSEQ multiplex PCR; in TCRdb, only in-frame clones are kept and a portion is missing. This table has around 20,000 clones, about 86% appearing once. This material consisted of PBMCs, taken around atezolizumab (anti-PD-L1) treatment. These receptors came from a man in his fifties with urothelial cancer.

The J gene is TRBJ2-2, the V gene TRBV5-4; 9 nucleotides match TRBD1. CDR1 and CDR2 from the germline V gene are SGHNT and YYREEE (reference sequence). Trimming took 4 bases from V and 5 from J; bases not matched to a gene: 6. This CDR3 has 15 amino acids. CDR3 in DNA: TGTGCCAGCAGCAGGCCGACAGGGGGGACCGGGGAGCTGTTTTTT. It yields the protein CASSRPTGGTGELFF.

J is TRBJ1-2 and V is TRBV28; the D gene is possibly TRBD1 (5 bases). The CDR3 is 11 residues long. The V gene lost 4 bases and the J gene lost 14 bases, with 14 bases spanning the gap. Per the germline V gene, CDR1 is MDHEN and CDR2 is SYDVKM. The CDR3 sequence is CASSSPGGGTF. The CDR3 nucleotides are TGTGCCAGCAGTTCTCCGGGGGGGGGAACCTTC.

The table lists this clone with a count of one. The CDR3 DNA reads TGCGCCAGCAGCCCGGGAGGGAGCAAAACTGGGGACTCCTACGAGCAGTACTTC. Translated: CASSPGGSKTGDSYEQYF. The chain recombines TRBV10-1 with TRBJ2-7, with TRBD2 matching 8 bases. With 6 bases clipped from V and 0 bases from J, the junction kept 16 bases outside the gene matches. The CDR3 runs 18 residues. The germline V gene has CDR1 WNHNN and CDR2 SYGVQD (reference sequence).

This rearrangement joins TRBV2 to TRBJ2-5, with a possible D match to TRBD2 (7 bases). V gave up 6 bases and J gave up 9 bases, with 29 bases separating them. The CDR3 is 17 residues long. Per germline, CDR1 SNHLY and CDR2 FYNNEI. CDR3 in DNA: TGTGCCAGCAGCGCCTACTTGGGGGGGCCCACCACGATGTCCCAGTACTTC. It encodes CASSAYLGGPTTMSQYF.

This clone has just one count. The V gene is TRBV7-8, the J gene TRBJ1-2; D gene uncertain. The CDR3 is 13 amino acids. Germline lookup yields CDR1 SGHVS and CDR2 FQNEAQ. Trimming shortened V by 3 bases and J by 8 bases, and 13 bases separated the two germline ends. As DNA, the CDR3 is TGTGCCAGCAGCTTCCGGGAGACCGCCGGCTACACCTTC. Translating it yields CASSFRETAGYTF.

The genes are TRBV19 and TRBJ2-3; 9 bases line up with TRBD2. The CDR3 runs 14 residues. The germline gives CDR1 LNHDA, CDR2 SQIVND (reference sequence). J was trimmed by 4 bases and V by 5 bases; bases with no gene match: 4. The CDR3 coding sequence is TGTGCCAGTAGTGTTAGCGGGAGCCCAGATACGCAGTATTTT. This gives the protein CASSVSGSPDTQYF.

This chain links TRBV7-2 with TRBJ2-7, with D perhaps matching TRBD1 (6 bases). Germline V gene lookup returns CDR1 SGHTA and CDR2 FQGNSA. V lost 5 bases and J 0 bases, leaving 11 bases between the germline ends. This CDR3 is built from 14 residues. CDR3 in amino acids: CASSLTGSSYEQYF. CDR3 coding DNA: TGTGCCAGCAGCCTTACAGGGAGCTCCTACGAGCAGTACTTC. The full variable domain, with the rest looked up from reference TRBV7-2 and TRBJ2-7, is GAGVSQSPSNKVTEKGKDVELRCDPISGHTALYWYRQSLGQGLEFLIYFQGNSAPDKSGLPSDRFSAERTGGSVSTLTIQRTQQEDSAVYLCASSLTGSSYEQYFGPGTRLTVT.

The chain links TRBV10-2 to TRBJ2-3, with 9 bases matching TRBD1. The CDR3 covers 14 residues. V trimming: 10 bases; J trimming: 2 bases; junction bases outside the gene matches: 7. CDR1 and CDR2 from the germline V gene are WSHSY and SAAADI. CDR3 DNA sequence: TGCGCCACAGCATGGGACAGGGACACAGATACGCAGTATTTT. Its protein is CATAWDRDTDTQYF.

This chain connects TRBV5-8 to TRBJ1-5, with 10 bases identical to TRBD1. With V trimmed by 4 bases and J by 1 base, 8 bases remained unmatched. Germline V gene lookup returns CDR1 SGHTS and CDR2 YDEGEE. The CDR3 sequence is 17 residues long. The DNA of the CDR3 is TGTGCCAGCAGCCGGACCCGACAGGGGGCGAGCAATCAGCCCCAGCATTTT. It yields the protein CASSRTRQGASNQPQHF.